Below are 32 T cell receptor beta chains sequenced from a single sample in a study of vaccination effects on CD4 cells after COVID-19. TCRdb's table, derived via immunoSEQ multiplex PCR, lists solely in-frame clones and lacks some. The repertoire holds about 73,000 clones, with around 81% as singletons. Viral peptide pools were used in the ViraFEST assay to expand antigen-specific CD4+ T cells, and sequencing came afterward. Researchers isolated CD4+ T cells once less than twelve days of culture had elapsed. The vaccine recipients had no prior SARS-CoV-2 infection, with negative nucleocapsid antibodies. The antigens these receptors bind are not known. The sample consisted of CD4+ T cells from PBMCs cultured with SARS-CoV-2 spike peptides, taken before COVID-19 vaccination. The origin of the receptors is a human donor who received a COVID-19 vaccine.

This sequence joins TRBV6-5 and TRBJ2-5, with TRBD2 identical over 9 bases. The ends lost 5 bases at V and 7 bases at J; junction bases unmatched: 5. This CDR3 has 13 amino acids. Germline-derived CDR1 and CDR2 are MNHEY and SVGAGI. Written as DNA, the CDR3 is TGTGCCAGCAGTCGGAAGCGGGGGGTGACCCAGTACTTC. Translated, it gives CASSRKRGVTQYF.

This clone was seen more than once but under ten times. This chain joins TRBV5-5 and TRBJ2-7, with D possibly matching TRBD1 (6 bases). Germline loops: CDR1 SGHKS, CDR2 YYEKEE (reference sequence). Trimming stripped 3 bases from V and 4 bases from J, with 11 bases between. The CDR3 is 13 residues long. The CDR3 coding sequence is TGTGCCAGCAGCTCAGGACAGTCTTACGAGCAGTACGTC. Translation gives CASSSGQSYEQYV.

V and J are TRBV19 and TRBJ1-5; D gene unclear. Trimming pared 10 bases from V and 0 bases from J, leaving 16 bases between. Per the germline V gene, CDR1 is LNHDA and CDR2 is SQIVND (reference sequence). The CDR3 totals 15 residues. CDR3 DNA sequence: TGTGCCACCCTTAAGGTCCATCATAGCAATCAGCCCCAGCATTTT. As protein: CATLKVHHSNQPQHF.

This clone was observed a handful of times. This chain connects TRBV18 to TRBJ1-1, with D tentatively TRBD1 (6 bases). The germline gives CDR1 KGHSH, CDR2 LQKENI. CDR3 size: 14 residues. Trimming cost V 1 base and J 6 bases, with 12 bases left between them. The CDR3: CASSPQGGSAEAFF. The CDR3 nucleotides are TGTGCCAGCTCACCACAGGGGGGATCGGCTGAAGCTTTCTTT.

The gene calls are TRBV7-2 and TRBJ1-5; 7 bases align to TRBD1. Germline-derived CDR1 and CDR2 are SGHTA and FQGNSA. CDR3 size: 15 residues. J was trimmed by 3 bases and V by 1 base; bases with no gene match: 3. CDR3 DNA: TGTGCCAGCAGCTTAGGTGGGACAGACAATCAGCCCCAGCATTTT. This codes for CASSLGGTDNQPQHF. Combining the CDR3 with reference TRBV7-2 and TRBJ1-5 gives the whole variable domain GAGVSQSPSNKVTEKGKDVELRCDPISGHTALYWYRQSLGQGLEFLIYFQGNSAPDKSGLPSDRFSAERTGGSVSTLTIQRTQQEDSAVYLCASSLGGTDNQPQHFGDGTRLSIL.

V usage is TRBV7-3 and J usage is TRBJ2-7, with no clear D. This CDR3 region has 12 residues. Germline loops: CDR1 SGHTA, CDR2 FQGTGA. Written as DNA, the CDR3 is TGTGCCAGCAGCTTCCTCAGGTCAGGCTCTAGGGTC. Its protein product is CASSFLRSGSRV.

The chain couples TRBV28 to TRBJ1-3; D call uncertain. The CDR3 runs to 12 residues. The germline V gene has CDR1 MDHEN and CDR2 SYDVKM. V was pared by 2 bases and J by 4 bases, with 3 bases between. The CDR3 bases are TGTGCCAGCAGTTTAAAGGGAAACACCATATATTTT. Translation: CASSLKGNTIYF.

The CDR3 loop is CASSTIRVSGANVLTF. Here the CDR3 DNA reads TGTGCCAGCAGTACGATTAGGGTCTCTGGGGCCAACGTCCTGACTTTC. The chain combines TRBV14 with TRBJ2-6; D not certain. There are 16 residues in the CDR3. CDR1 is SGHDN and CDR2 is FVKESK in the germline V gene. The V and J ends lost 6 bases and 0 bases respectively, with 12 bases between them.

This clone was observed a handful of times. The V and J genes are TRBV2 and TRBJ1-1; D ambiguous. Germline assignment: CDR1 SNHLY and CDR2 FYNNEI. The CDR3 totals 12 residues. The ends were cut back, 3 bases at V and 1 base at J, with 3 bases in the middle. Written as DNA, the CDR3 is TGTGCCAGCAGTGACACGAACACTGAAGCTTTCTTT. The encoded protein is CASSDTNTEAFF. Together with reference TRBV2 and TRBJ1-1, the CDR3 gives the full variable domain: EPEVTQTPSHQVTQMGQEVILRCVPISNHLYFYWYRQILGQKVEFLVSFYNNEISEKSEIFDDQFSVERPDGSNFTLKIRSTKLEDSAMYFCASSDTNTEAFFGQGTRLTVV.

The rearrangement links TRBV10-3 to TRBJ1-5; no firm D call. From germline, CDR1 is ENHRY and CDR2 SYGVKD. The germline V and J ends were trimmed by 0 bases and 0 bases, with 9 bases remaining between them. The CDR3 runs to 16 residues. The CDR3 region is CAISESVGLSNQPQHF. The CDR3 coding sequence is TGTGCCATCAGTGAGTCGGTAGGGCTTAGCAATCAGCCCCAGCATTTT.

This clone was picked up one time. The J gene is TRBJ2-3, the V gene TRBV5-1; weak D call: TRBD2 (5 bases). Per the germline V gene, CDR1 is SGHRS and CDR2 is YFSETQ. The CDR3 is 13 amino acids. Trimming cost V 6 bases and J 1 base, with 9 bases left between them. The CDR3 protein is CASNFGGTDTQYF. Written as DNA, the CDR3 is TGCGCCAGCAATTTCGGGGGCACAGATACGCAGTATTTT.

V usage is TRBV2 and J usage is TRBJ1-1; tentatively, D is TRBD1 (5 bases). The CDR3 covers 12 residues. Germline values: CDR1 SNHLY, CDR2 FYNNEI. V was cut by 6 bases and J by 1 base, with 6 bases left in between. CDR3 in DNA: TGTGCCAGCAGCCAGGGGAACACTGAAGCTTTCTTT. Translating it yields CASSQGNTEAFF.

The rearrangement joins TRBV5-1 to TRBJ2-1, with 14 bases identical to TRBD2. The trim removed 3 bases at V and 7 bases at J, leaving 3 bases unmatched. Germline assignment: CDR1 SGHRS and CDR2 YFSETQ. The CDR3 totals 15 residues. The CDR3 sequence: CASSWTSGGPNEQFF. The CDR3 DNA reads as TGCGCCAGCAGCTGGACTAGCGGGGGGCCGAATGAGCAGTTCTTC.

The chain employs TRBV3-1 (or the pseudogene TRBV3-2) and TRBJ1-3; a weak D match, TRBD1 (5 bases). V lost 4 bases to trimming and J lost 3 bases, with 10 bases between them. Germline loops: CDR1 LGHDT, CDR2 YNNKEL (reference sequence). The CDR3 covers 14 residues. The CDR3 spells CASSPGAIGNTIYF. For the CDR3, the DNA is TGTGCCAGCAGCCCTGGGGCGATTGGAAACACCATATATTTT.

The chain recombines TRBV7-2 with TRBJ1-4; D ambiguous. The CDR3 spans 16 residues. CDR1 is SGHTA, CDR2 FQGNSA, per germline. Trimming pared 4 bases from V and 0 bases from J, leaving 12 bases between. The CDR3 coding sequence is TGTGCCAGCAGCTCCCAAAGGCGGACAACTAATGAAAAACTGTTTTTT. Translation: CASSSQRRTTNEKLFF. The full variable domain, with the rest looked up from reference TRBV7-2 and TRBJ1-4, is GAGVSQSPSNKVTEKGKDVELRCDPISGHTALYWYRQSLGQGLEFLIYFQGNSAPDKSGLPSDRFSAERTGGSVSTLTIQRTQQEDSAVYLCASSSQRRTTNEKLFFGSGTQLSVL.

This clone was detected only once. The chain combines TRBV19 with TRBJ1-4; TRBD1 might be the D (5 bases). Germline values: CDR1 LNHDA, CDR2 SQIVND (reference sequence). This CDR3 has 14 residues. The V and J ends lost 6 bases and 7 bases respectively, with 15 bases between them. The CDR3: CASRSAGSGEKLFF. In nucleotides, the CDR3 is TGTGCCAGTAGGTCGGCAGGGTCAGGTGAAAAACTGTTTTTT.

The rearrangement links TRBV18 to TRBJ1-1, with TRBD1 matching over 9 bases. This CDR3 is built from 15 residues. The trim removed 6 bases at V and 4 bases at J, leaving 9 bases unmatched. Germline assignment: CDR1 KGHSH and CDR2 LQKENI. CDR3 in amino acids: CASSAGQGQGTEAFF. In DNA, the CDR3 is TGTGCCAGCTCGGCGGGACAGGGACAGGGCACTGAAGCTTTCTTT.

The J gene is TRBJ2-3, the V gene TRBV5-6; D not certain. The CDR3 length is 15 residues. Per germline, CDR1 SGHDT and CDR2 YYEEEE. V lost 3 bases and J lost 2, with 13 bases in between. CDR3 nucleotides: TGTGCCAGCAGCTCATCCGTTTTTCACACAGATACGCAGTATTTT. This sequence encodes CASSSSVFHTDTQYF.

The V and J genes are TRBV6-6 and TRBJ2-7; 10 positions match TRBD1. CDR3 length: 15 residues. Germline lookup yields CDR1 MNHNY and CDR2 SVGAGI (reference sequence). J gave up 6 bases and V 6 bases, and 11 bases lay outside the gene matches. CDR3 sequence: CASSRRTGGAGEQYV. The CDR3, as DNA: TGTGCCAGCAGCCGGAGGACAGGGGGAGCGGGCGAGCAGTACGTC.

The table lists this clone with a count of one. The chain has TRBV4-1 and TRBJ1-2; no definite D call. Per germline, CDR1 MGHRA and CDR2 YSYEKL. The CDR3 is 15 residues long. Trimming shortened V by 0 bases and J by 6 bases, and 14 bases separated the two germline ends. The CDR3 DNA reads TGCGCCAGCAGCCAAGATCCGGCGGGATTGGATGGCTACACCTTC. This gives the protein CASSQDPAGLDGYTF.

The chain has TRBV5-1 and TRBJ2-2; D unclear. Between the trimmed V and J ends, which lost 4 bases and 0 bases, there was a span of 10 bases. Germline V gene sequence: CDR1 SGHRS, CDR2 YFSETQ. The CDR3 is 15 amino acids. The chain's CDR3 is CASSRGVANTGELFF. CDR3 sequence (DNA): TGCGCCAGCAGCCGTGGGGTAGCGAACACCGGGGAGCTGTTTTTT.

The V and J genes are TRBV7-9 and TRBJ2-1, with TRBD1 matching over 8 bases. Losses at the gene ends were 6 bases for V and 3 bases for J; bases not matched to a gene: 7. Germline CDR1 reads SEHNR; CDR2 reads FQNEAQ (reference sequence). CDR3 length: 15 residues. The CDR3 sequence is CASRIGQGLYNEQFF. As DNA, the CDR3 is TGTGCCAGCAGGATAGGACAGGGACTCTACAATGAGCAGTTCTTC. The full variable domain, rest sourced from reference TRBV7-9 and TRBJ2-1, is DTGVSQNPRHKITKRGQNVTFRCDPISEHNRLYWYRQTLGQGPEFLTYFQNEAQLEKSRLLSDRFSAERPKGSFSTLEIQRTEQGDSAMYLCASRIGQGLYNEQFFGPGTRLTVL.

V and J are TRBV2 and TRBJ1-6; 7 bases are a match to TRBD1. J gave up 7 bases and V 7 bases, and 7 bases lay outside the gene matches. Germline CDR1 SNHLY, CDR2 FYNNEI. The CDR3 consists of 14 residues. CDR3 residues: CASKTGVANSPLHF. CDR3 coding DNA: TGTGCCAGCAAAACAGGGGTCGCAAATTCACCCCTCCACTTT. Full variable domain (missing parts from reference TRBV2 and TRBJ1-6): EPEVTQTPSHQVTQMGQEVILRCVPISNHLYFYWYRQILGQKVEFLVSFYNNEISEKSEIFDDQFSVERPDGSNFTLKIRSTKLEDSAMYFCASKTGVANSPLHFGNGTRLTVT.

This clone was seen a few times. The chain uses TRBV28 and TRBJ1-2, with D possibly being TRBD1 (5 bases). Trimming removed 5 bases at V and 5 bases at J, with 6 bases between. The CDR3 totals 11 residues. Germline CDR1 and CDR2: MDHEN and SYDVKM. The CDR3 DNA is TGTGCCAGCAGTCAGGGATATGGCTACACCTTC. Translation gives CASSQGYGYTF.

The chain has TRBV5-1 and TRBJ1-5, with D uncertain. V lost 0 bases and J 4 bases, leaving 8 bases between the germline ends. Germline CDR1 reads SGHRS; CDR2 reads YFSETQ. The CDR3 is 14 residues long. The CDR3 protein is CASSLVFENQPQHF. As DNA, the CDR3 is TGCGCCAGCAGCTTGGTTTTTGAGAATCAGCCCCAGCATTTT.

For the CDR3, the DNA is TGCGCCAGCAGCGAATTCACAGGGGAGGATGAAAAACTGTTTTTT. This codes for CASSEFTGEDEKLFF. This sequence joins TRBV5-1 and TRBJ1-4; 7 bases fit TRBD1. The CDR3 totals 15 residues. The J segment lost 6 bases and the V segment lost 4 bases, leaving 9 bases of the junction unmatched. Germline V gene data show CDR1 as SGHRS and CDR2 as YFSETQ.

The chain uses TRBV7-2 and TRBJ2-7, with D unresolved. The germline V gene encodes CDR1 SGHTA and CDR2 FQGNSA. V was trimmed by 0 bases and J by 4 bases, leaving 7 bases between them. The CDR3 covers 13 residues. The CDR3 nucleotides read TGTGCCAGCAGCTTAGCACCGAAATACGAGCAGTACGTC. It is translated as CASSLAPKYEQYV.

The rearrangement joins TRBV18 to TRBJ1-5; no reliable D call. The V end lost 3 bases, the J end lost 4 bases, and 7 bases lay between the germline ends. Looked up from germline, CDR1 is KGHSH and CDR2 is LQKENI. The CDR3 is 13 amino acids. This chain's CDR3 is CASSPEENQPQHF. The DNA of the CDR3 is TGTGCCAGCTCACCGGAGGAGAATCAGCCCCAGCATTTT.

The CDR3 here is CASSMGSSGNTIYF. The CDR3 DNA is TGTGCCAGTAGTATGGGGAGCTCTGGAAACACCATATATTTT. The chain has TRBV19 and TRBJ1-3; D not certain. In germline, CDR1 is LNHDA, CDR2 SQIVND (reference sequence). V lost 3 bases and J 0 bases, leaving 6 bases between the germline ends. This CDR3 has 14 residues.

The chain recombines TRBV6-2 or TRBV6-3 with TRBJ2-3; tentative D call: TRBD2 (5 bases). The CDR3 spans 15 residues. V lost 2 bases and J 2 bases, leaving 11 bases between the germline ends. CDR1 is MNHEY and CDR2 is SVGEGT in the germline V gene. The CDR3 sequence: CASSYRGFPTDTQYF. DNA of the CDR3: TGTGCCAGCAGTTACCGCGGGTTCCCCACAGATACGCAGTATTTT.

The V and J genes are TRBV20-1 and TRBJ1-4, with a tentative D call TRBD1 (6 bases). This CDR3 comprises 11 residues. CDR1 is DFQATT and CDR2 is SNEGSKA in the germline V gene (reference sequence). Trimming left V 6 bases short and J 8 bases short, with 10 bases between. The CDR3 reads CSAPGAEKLFF. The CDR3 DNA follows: TGCAGTGCCCCGGGGGCGGAAAAACTGTTTTTT.

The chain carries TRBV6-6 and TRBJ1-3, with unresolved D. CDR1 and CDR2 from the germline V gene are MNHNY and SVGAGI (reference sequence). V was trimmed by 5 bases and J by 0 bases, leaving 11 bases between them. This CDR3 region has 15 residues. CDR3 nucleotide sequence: TGTGCCAGCAGTAGGACGGCGAGCTCTGGAAACACCATATATTTT. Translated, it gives CASSRTASSGNTIYF.